A single sample gave rise to the 24 T cell receptor beta chains below, sequenced in a study of early T cells in non-severe SARS-CoV-2 infection. TCRdb re-called the 5' RACE reads with MiXCR, one entry per CDR3 protein. The sample records approximately 110,000 distinct CDR3 sequences, 14% to 15% being singletons. Sequenced: whole blood. The receptors originated from an adult who was a healthcare worker with PCR-confirmed SARS-CoV-2 infection or an uninfected control (not recorded which).

The chain has TRBV7-9 and TRBJ1-2; D gene ambiguous. The germline V gene has CDR1 SEHNR and CDR2 FQNEAQ (reference sequence). CDR3 length: 15 amino acids. The V gene lost 4 bases and the J gene lost 1 base, with 13 bases spanning the gap. The CDR3 DNA reads TGTGCCAGCAGCTCAAGGACTGGCATTAACTATGGCTACACCTTC. Its translation is CASSSRTGINYGYTF.

This sequence joins TRBV11-3 and TRBJ2-1, with 14 bases matching TRBD2. The V gene end was trimmed by 4 bases and the J gene end by 9 bases; junction bases not matched to a gene: 8. Germline V gene data show CDR1 as SGHNT and CDR2 as YENEEA. The CDR3 length is 16 residues. CDR3 DNA sequence: TGTGCCAGCAGCTCCCCAGGGACTAGCGGGGGTGGTGAGCAGTTCTTC. It codes for CASSSPGTSGGGEQFF.

In this sample, this clonotype turned up a few times. DNA for the CDR3: TGCGCCAGCAGCCGCATAAGGGTAGTCGGGTATCGGCTTTACAATGAGCAGTTCTTC. It codes for CASSRIRVVGYRLYNEQFF. The rearrangement uses TRBV4-1 and TRBJ2-1; D uncertain. V lost 4 bases, J lost 4 bases, and 26 bases lay in between. The V gene's germline CDR1 is MGHRA and CDR2 YSYEKL. The CDR3 is 19 amino acids.

The table lists this clonotype with many counts. The V gene is TRBV4-1, the J gene TRBJ2-1, with D tentatively TRBD1 or TRBD2 (6 bases each). Germline loops: CDR1 MGHRA, CDR2 YSYEKL. This CDR3 has 15 amino acids. V was clipped by 4 bases and J by 0 bases, with 10 bases between them. The CDR3 loop reads CASSPGARSYNEQFF. The CDR3 DNA follows: TGCGCCAGCAGCCCGGGGGCTCGCTCCTACAATGAGCAGTTCTTC.

This chain connects TRBV5-1 to TRBJ2-2; D unresolved. Trimming took off 4 bases at V and 2 bases at J, with 9 bases between the two ends. The CDR3 has 14 amino acids. CDR1 is SGHRS and CDR2 is YFSETQ in the germline V gene. CDR3 bases: TGCGCCAGCAGCCCACTCGCCAACACCGGGGAGCTGTTTTTT. Protein product: CASSPLANTGELFF.

This clonotype showed up just a few times. This sequence joins TRBV20-1 and TRBJ2-1, with 7 bases aligning to TRBD1. CDR3 length: 18 amino acids. V lost 0 bases, J lost 6 bases, and 17 bases stayed unmatched. Germline CDR1 is DFQATT and CDR2 is SNEGSKA (reference sequence). The CDR3 is CSARDRFNGGRGSNEQFF. The CDR3 DNA follows: TGCAGTGCTAGAGATAGATTCAATGGTGGCAGGGGGTCCAATGAGCAGTTCTTC.

This clonotype was seen a handful of times. This chain connects TRBV20-1 to TRBJ1-3; D gene uncertain. CDR3 length equals 11 residues. The germline gives CDR1 DFQATT, CDR2 SNEGSKA (reference sequence). The V end lost 1 base, the J end lost 7 bases, and 5 bases lay between the germline ends. CDR3 sequence reads: CSARGVNTIYF. The CDR3 region has the DNA TGCAGTGCTAGAGGGGTTAACACCATATATTTT.

This chain joins TRBV12-3 or TRBV12-4 and TRBJ2-5, with D possibly TRBD2 on 5 matching bases. This CDR3 region has 14 residues. V was trimmed by 3 bases and J by 7 bases, leaving 15 bases between them. The CDR3 loop is CASSFQSAGGTQYF. CDR3 coding DNA: TGTGCCAGCAGTTTTCAATCTGCGGGCGGGACCCAGTACTTC.

The V and J genes are TRBV9 and TRBJ2-5, with a possible D match to TRBD2 (5 bases). The V end was cut by 4 bases, the J end by 3 bases, with 13 bases between. The V gene's germline CDR1 is SGDLS and CDR2 YYNGEE. CDR3 length: 14 amino acids. As DNA, the CDR3 is TGTGCCAGCAGCCCGCGGGTCCGAGAAGAGACCCAGTACTTC. Amino acids: CASSPRVREETQYF.

This clonotype was counted between two and nine times. The chain carries TRBV14 and TRBJ1-1; D gene ambiguous. Germline values: CDR1 SGHDN, CDR2 FVKESK. The CDR3 runs 16 residues. The V and J ends lost 2 bases and 1 base respectively, with 14 bases between them. CDR3: CASSQNPRYTNTEAFF. The CDR3 nucleotides read TGTGCCAGCAGCCAAAATCCACGGTATACGAACACTGAAGCTTTCTTT.

This clonotype was counted only a few times. V and J are TRBV18 and TRBJ2-4, with TRBD1 identical over 7 bases. The CDR3 consists of 16 residues. The germline gives CDR1 KGHSH, CDR2 LQKENI. The trim removed 1 base at V and 5 bases at J, leaving 8 bases unmatched. CDR3 bases: TGTGCCAGCTCACCACGGACAGGATGGTACGAAAACATTCAGTACTTC. Translating it yields CASSPRTGWYENIQYF.

This clonotype was seen more than once but under ten times. This chain joins TRBV30 and TRBJ1-1, with a weak D call TRBD1 (6 bases). The V gene lost 3 bases and the J gene lost 4 bases, with 24 bases spanning the gap. The CDR3 contains 17 residues. CDR1 is GTSNPN and CDR2 is SVGIG in the germline V gene (reference sequence). CDR3 sequence reads: CAWSAPGGGQLSTEAFF. The CDR3 DNA sequence: TGTGCCTGGAGCGCCCCTGGGGGGGGGCAATTGAGCACTGAAGCTTTCTTT.

This clonotype was seen a few times. J is TRBJ2-2 and V is TRBV3-1, with 7 nucleotides matching TRBD1. The V gene's germline CDR1 is LGHDT and CDR2 YNNKEL (reference sequence). J gave up 2 bases and V 6 bases, and 3 bases lay outside the gene matches. The length of the CDR3 is 14 residues. The CDR3 DNA reads TGTGCCAGCAGGCACAGGGGTAACACCGGGGAGCTGTTTTTT. This translates into CASRHRGNTGELFF. The complete variable domain, with remaining parts taken from reference TRBV3-1 and TRBJ2-2, reads DTAVSQTPKYLVTQMGNDKSIKCEQNLGHDTMYWYKQDSKKFLKIMFSYNNKELIINETVPNRFSPKSPDKAHLNLHINSLELGDSAVYFCASRHRGNTGELFFGEGSRLTVL.

This clonotype was seen only a few times. The chain couples TRBV10-1 to TRBJ2-5; no definite D call. CDR1 is WNHNN and CDR2 is SYGVQD in the germline V gene (reference sequence). The CDR3 is 13 amino acids. Trimming stripped 4 bases from V and 2 bases from J, with 8 bases between. For the CDR3, the DNA is TGCGCCAGCAGTGGATCTATACAAGAGACCCAGTACTTC. Its translation is CASSGSIQETQYF.

In this sample, this clonotype turned up a few times. The J gene is TRBJ2-6, the V gene TRBV11-2, with D hard to call. The CDR3 totals 15 residues. V was cut by 0 bases and J by 0 bases, with 3 bases left in between. Germline V CDR1 and CDR2: SGHAT, FQNNGV. The CDR3 bases are TGTGCCAGCAGCTTAGACCCCTCTGGGGCCAACGTCCTGACTTTC. This codes for CASSLDPSGANVLTF.

The chain carries TRBV7-6 and TRBJ1-1; 8 bases are a match to TRBD1. The CDR3 is 15 residues long. The trim removed 4 bases at V and 4 bases at J, leaving 8 bases unmatched. Germline V gene sequence: CDR1 SGHVS, CDR2 FNYEAQ. The chain's CDR3 is CASSSDHQGATEAFF. The CDR3, as DNA: TGTGCCAGCAGCTCGGACCACCAGGGGGCCACTGAAGCTTTCTTT.

The rearrangement links TRBV25-1 to TRBJ1-1, with D possibly being TRBD1 (5 bases). The CDR3 totals 15 residues. The V and J ends lost 4 bases and 0 bases respectively, with 12 bases between them. Germline values: CDR1 MGHDK, CDR2 SYGVNS. The DNA for the CDR3 is TGTGCCAGCAGTGGCCCGGGGGGATTGAACACTGAAGCTTTCTTT. Encoded protein: CASSGPGGLNTEAFF.

V gene TRBV27 combines with J gene TRBJ2-7; D gene ambiguous. V shed 3 bases and J shed 5 bases, with 8 bases lying between them. The CDR3 length is 12 residues. Germline loops: CDR1 MNHEY, CDR2 SMNVEV (reference sequence). CDR3 loop: CASSLLGNEQYF. The DNA of the CDR3 is TGTGCCAGCAGTTTGTTGGGCAACGAGCAGTACTTC.

This clonotype was seen more than once but under ten times. This chain links TRBV12-3 or TRBV12-4 with TRBJ2-5, with D unclear. The CDR3 has 15 amino acids. V was pared by 2 bases and J by 0 bases, with 10 bases between. The CDR3 DNA follows: TGTGCCAGCAGTTTACCCGGCGGAAACCAAGAGACCCAGTACTTC. It translates to CASSLPGGNQETQYF.

In its sample, this clonotype was seen a few times. The rearrangement links TRBV20-1 to TRBJ2-2; D is possibly TRBD1 or TRBD2 (5 bases each). Per the germline V gene, CDR1 is DFQATT and CDR2 is SNEGSKA (reference sequence). This CDR3 comprises 17 residues. V was pared by 6 bases and J by 3 bases, with 23 bases between. The CDR3 is CSAITGTEISDTGELFF. The CDR3 DNA sequence: TGCAGTGCAATAACCGGGACGGAAATCTCTGACACCGGGGAGCTGTTTTTT.

The rearrangement links TRBV2 to TRBJ2-2; D might be TRBD2 (6 bases). V gave up 6 bases and J gave up 6 bases, with 17 bases separating them. Germline CDR1 SNHLY, CDR2 FYNNEI. This CDR3 has 15 amino acids. This CDR3 is CASSQLASRAGELFF. In DNA form, the CDR3 reads TGTGCCAGCAGCCAACTAGCCTCCCGGGCCGGGGAGCTGTTTTTT.

The table lists this clonotype with a few counts. The V and J genes are TRBV20-1 and TRBJ1-1, with a weak D call TRBD1 (6 bases). CDR1 and CDR2 from the germline V gene are DFQATT and SNEGSKA (reference sequence). There are 12 residues in the CDR3. V dropped 2 bases and J dropped 7 bases, with 11 bases sitting between them. The CDR3 loop reads CSARWDTIEAFF. As DNA, the CDR3 is TGCAGTGCTAGATGGGACACGATTGAAGCTTTCTTT.

This clonotype occurred a few times. The rearrangement joins TRBV19 to TRBJ1-4, with 11 bases aligning to TRBD1. The CDR3 runs to 18 residues. The V gene end was trimmed by 7 bases and the J gene end by 0 bases; junction bases not matched to a gene: 10. Germline values: CDR1 LNHDA, CDR2 SQIVND (reference sequence). Here the CDR3 reads CASTYGTGGFATNEKLFF. The CDR3 nucleotides are TGTGCCAGTACCTACGGGACAGGGGGATTTGCAACTAATGAAAAACTGTTTTTT. Drawing the rest from reference TRBV19 and TRBJ1-4, the complete variable domain is DGGITQSPKYLFRKEGQNVTLSCEQNLNHDAMYWYRQDPGQGLRLIYYSQIVNDFQKGDIAEGYSVSREKKESFPLTVTSAQKNPTAFYLCASTYGTGGFATNEKLFFGSGTQLSVL.

This clonotype occurred many times. The rearrangement uses TRBV7-3 and TRBJ2-1; 8 bases map to TRBD2. This CDR3 is built from 14 residues. The V gene end was trimmed by 5 bases and the J gene end by 8 bases; junction bases not matched to a gene: 8. The germline V gene has CDR1 SGHTA and CDR2 FQGTGA. CDR3: CASSTGLVGDEQFF. The CDR3 nucleotides read TGTGCCAGCAGCACGGGACTAGTAGGGGATGAGCAGTTCTTC. Together with reference TRBV7-3 and TRBJ2-1, the CDR3 gives the full variable domain: GAGVSQTPSNKVTEKGKYVELRCDPISGHTALYWYRQSLGQGPEFLIYFQGTGAADDSGLPNDRFFAVRPEGSVSTLKIQRTERGDSAVYLCASSTGLVGDEQFFGPGTRLTVL.